The 11 T cell receptor beta chains below come from one sample, sequenced in a study of metastatic and nonmetastatic thyroid tumors. TCRdb re-analyzed the PCR reads through MiXCR. In the table there are 70,000 or so clones, about 14% of which are singletons. Patients had received no treatment of any kind before thyroid surgery. The sequenced material came from blood. These receptors all come from a male donor with papillary thyroid cancer or a benign thyroid nodule (not recorded which). Some clones in this sample may be carry-over from other donors' samples.

This clone occurred many times. The CDR3 bases are TGTGCCAGCAGCTCCTGGACTAGCGGGAGCGCCAATGAGCAGTTCTTC. Residues: CASSSWTSGSANEQFF. J is TRBJ2-1 and V is TRBV11-2; 13 nucleotides line up with TRBD2. V lost 4 bases, J lost 6 bases, and 6 bases stayed unmatched. CDR1 and CDR2 (germline): SGHAT, FQNNGV. The CDR3 extends over 16 amino acids.

In its sample, this clone was seen many times. The rearrangement joins TRBV9 to TRBJ2-3; the match to TRBD2 covers 9 bases. CDR3 length: 15 residues. Germline CDR1 and CDR2: SGDLS and YYNGEE. J lost 4 bases, V lost 4 bases, and 7 bases had no gene match. The CDR3 here is CASSRAGGVPDTQYF. The CDR3, as DNA: TGTGCCAGCAGCCGCGCGGGGGGGGTCCCAGATACGCAGTATTTT.

As regards this clone: A read error is possible here, since a much larger clone lies one base away. The chain employs TRBV15 and TRBJ2-3; 9 bases are shared with TRBD2. This CDR3 region has 20 residues. Germline-derived CDR1 and CDR2 are LNHNV and YYDKDF (reference sequence). V shed 1 base, J shed 1 base, and the junction held 15 bases outside the gene matches. The CDR3 is CATSRASGIAGEGGTDTQYF. CDR3 nucleotides: TGTGCCACCAGCAGAGCCTCGGGGATAGCGGGAGAGGGTGGCACAGATACGCAGTATTTT.

This clone was found many times. The V gene is TRBV5-1, the J gene TRBJ2-5; D might be TRBD2 (7 bases). V was trimmed by 7 bases and J by 4 bases, leaving 14 bases between them. The CDR3 contains 13 residues. Looked up from germline, CDR1 is SGHRS and CDR2 is YFSETQ. CDR3 loop: CASSRGARETQYF. As DNA, the CDR3 is TGCGCCAGCTCTCGGGGGGCCCGAGAGACCCAGTACTTC.

This clone was observed many times. The chain combines TRBV12-3 or TRBV12-4 with TRBJ2-2, with a possible D match to TRBD2 (6 bases). CDR3 length equals 17 residues. Trimming took off 0 bases at V and 4 bases at J, with 15 bases between the two ends. This chain's CDR3 is CASSLAGRGLGTGELFF. In nucleotides, the CDR3 is TGTGCCAGCAGTTTAGCGGGGCGGGGTTTGGGCACCGGGGAGCTGTTTTTT.

This clone was seen ten or more times. Distinct nucleotide sequences in the sample also encode this CDR3. This rearrangement joins TRBV6-2 or TRBV6-3 to TRBJ2-3; no definite D call. The CDR3 spans 14 residues. The V and J ends lost 2 bases and 4 bases respectively, with 10 bases between them. Germline V gene sequence: CDR1 MNHEY, CDR2 SVGEGT. Here the CDR3 DNA reads TGTGCCAGCAGTTACCCGAATACGGCAGATACGCAGTATTTT. This translates into CASSYPNTADTQYF.

This clone has only a few counts. A much larger clone lies one base from this, so it may be a read error. Other DNA sequences in the sample encode the same CDR3. The gene calls are TRBV5-4 and TRBJ2-1, with 9 nucleotides matching TRBD1. CDR1 and CDR2 (germline): SGHNT, YYREEE (reference sequence). V lost 3 bases to trimming and J lost 7 bases; unmatched junction nucleotides: 11. This CDR3 region has 16 residues. The DNA for the CDR3 is TGTGCCAGCAGCTCGACTCAGGACAGGGGAAGGAATGAGCAGTTCTTC. This gives the protein CASSSTQDRGRNEQFF.

Ten or more counts support this clone. V usage is TRBV7-6 and J usage is TRBJ2-3, with D uncertain. The V end was cut by 3 bases, the J end by 0 bases, with 10 bases between. The V gene's germline CDR1 is SGHVS and CDR2 FNYEAQ. The CDR3 is made up of 15 amino acids. CDR3 bases: TGTGCCAGCAGCTTCGGCGCCATAAGCACAGATACGCAGTATTTT. Amino acid sequence: CASSFGAISTDTQYF. Together with reference TRBV7-6 and TRBJ2-3, the CDR3 gives the full variable domain: GAGVSQSPRYKVTKRGQDVALRCDPISGHVSLYWYRQALGQGPEFLTYFNYEAQQDKSGLPNDRFSAERPEGSISTLTIQRTEQRDSAMYRCASSFGAISTDTQYFGPGTRLTVL.

This clone was seen repeatedly, ten times or more. The rearrangement joins TRBV5-4 to TRBJ1-2; TRBD1 agrees at 12 bases. Germline V gives CDR1 SGHNT, CDR2 YYREEE (reference sequence). After removal of 3 bases from V and 8 bases from J, the junction contained 11 bases not matched to a gene. This CDR3 region has 16 residues. The CDR3 is CASSSGGWDRGRGYTF. The CDR3 coding sequence is TGTGCCAGCAGCTCTGGAGGGTGGGACAGGGGGCGCGGCTACACCTTC.

V usage is TRBV6-1 and J usage is TRBJ2-7; 7 bases map to TRBD1. Trimming removed 6 bases from V and 3 bases from J; junction bases left unmatched: 5. Germline lookup yields CDR1 MNHNS and CDR2 SASEGT. This CDR3 has 13 residues. The CDR3 region has the DNA TGTGCCAGCAGCACAGGGGATCGCTACGAGCAGTACTTC. Translated, it gives CASSTGDRYEQYF.

The table lists this clone with a few counts. V and J are TRBV6-2 or TRBV6-3 and TRBJ2-7; D not certain. Germline V gene lookup returns CDR1 MNHEY and CDR2 SVGEGT. The CDR3 has 13 amino acids. V shed 5 bases and J shed 4 bases, with 12 bases lying between them. DNA of the CDR3: TGTGCCAGCAGTCACGTGGCGACATACGAGCAGTACTTC. Translated: CASSHVATYEQYF.